This T cell receptor beta chain stems from a study of control samples from healthy donors and cancer patients. CDR1 MNHEY and CDR2 SVGAGI come from the germline V gene. After removal of 7 bases from V and 2 bases from J, the junction contained 7 bases not matched to a gene. The CDR3 has 14 residues. Data came from immunoSEQ multiplex PCR; TCRdb stores just in-frame clones and leaves some out. The table records more than 90,000 clones, 75% to 90% of them present only once. Source material: blood. This TCR came from a young man in good health. The chain couples TRBV6-5 to TRBJ2-5; 7 nucleotides line up with TRBD2. The CDR3 is CASTRQAGQETQYF. CDR3 coding DNA: TGTGCCAGCACCCGCCAAGCGGGACAAGAGACCCAGTACTTC.